A selection of T cell receptor beta chains follows, all from one sample in a study of blood T cell repertoires in COVID-19. Assay used: immunoSEQ multiplex PCR; TCRdb lists only in-frame clones, some missing. The sample consists of fewer than 300,000 clones, 70% to 90% of them appearing once. Sequenced: PBMCs or T cells enriched from blood (not recorded which). The receptors derive from a woman between 40 and 55 years old with acute COVID-19. Both conserved end residues are part of each CDR3. D genes are given only for firm matches.

d_gene	v_gene	j_gene	CDR3aa
TRBD1	TRBV7-2	TRBJ1-2	CASSQGQGAYGYTF
-	TRBV7-8	TRBJ1-6	CASKYSMTPLHF
TRBD2	TRBV9	TRBJ2-7	CASSRGLAGDLYEQYF
-	TRBV19	TRBJ1-2	CASSIVDGRVRSNYGYTF
TRBD2	TRBV9	TRBJ2-1	CASNSGTTNNEQFF
TRBD2	TRBV12-5	TRBJ2-2	CASGLVLRGLAGRVGELFF
TRBD1	TRBV4-1	TRBJ2-1	CASSQTPGTGTDNEQFF
TRBD1	TRBV6-2/TRBV6-3	TRBJ2-1	CASSLQGSSYNEQFF
-	TRBV24-1	TRBJ2-2	CATSDSGSGTGELFF
TRBD1	TRBV4-1	TRBJ2-2	CASSRSGQGNTGELFF
-	TRBV10-3	TRBJ1-1	CAATTANTEAFF
TRBD2	TRBV19	TRBJ2-1	CASSIVVAGGDEQFF
-	TRBV5-1	TRBJ1-2	CASSLVEARGYGYTF
-	TRBV11-2	TRBJ2-5	CASSLVLSGIETQYF
TRBD1	TRBV4-3	TRBJ1-2	CASSRDGQGIYGYTF
-	TRBV5-1	TRBJ1-6	CASSLEGTAGGSPLHF
-	TRBV19	TRBJ1-6	CASSMVGAGASPLHF
TRBD2	TRBV10-3	TRBJ2-1	CAISPGLANNEQFF
TRBD1	TRBV2	TRBJ1-5	CASKTGVNQPQHF
TRBD2	TRBV7-8	TRBJ2-3	CASALDFIASGPHTDTQYF
-	TRBV7-9	TRBJ1-1	CASSLARGEAFF
-	TRBV29-1	TRBJ2-6	CSGLDSGANVLTF
TRBD1	TRBV24-1	TRBJ2-7	CATSDPKDRSHEQYF
TRBD1	TRBV5-4	TRBJ2-5	CASSLATGFQETQYF
TRBD1	TRBV9	TRBJ1-4	CASSPTGTGNEKLFF
-	TRBV27	TRBJ2-1	CASSAHSYNEQFF
-	TRBV6-5	TRBJ2-5	CASSYSSGIETQYF
-	TRBV27	TRBJ1-5	CASRPGGAHSNQPQHF
TRBD2	TRBV5-4	TRBJ2-7	CASSSGLADPSYEQYF
TRBD2	TRBV5-1	TRBJ2-2	CASSFGLAGGPSNTGELFF
-	TRBV7-9	TRBJ1-2	CASSLEGNYGYTF
-	TRBV5-1	TRBJ1-2	CASSPGRTDTNYGYTF
-	TRBV15	TRBJ1-5	CATSSRTAGNQPQHF
-	TRBV2	TRBJ2-3	CASTLPPDTQYF
-	TRBV5-8	TRBJ1-3	CASPSAGNTIYF
TRBD2	TRBV28	TRBJ2-3	CASSWASGPDTQYF
TRBD1	TRBV4-1	TRBJ1-5	CASSQATGVGQPQHF
-	TRBV30	TRBJ1-1	CALTVLNTEAFF
-	TRBV7-9	TRBJ1-1	CASSQQPGTEAFF
-	TRBV6-2/TRBV6-3	TRBJ2-3	CASSYFGGTSTDTQYF
TRBD1	TRBV5-5	TRBJ1-4	CASSPGQGALGDEKLFF
-	TRBV12-3/TRBV12-4	TRBJ2-1	CASRRDAVNEQFF
-	TRBV5-1	TRBJ1-2	CASSLDRNYGYTF
-	TRBV21-1	TRBJ1-1	CASSPRTGGNTEAFF
TRBD2	TRBV4-3	TRBJ2-1	CASSPGDMTSGFEQFF
-	TRBV2	TRBJ1-5	CASRQQTSRQPQHF
-	TRBV4-3	TRBJ2-1	CASSQDGRAGTFDYNEQFF
-	TRBV18	TRBJ2-7	CASSPKEGTSYEQYF